The 11 T cell receptor beta chains listed next were all sequenced from one sample in a study of blood T cell repertoires in COVID-19 (dated by TCRdb to 2018 to 2021). Libraries were constructed by the immunoSEQ multiplex PCR assay. Not all clones reach the TCRdb copy of this immuneACCESS table, which keeps in-frame sequences only. Checked studies attribute under half of the gap to unresolved V genes and leave the rest unexplained. Recorded for this sample are roughly 180,000 clones; roughly nine tenths of them occurred a single time. The ten largest clones represent more than 20% of the sample. The sequenced sample was peripheral blood. The origin of the receptors is a man aged 65-85 years with active or convalescent COVID-19.

This rearrangement joins TRBV29-1 to TRBJ1-1, with D unresolved. Germline V gene data show CDR1 as SQVTM and CDR2 as ANQGSEA. Between the trimmed V and J ends, which lost 3 bases and 1 base, there was a span of 6 bases. This CDR3 has 12 amino acids. The CDR3 coding sequence is TGCAGCGTTGAGCGACAGAACACTGAAGCTTTCTTT. This sequence encodes CSVERQNTEAFF.

The chain's CDR3 is CASSQTSYEQYF. CDR3 bases: TGTGCCAGCAGTCAGACTAGTTACGAGCAGTACTTC. The chain combines TRBV6-2 or TRBV6-3 with TRBJ2-7, with D possibly TRBD2 on 6 matching bases. Germline CDR1 MNHEY, CDR2 SVGEGT. The CDR3 loop spans 12 amino acids. V was shortened by 5 bases and J by 4 bases, with 9 bases between the two germline ends.

The V gene is TRBV9, the J gene TRBJ1-6; 7 bases map to TRBD1. The J segment lost 2 bases and the V segment lost 3 bases, leaving 8 bases of the junction unmatched. This CDR3 is 17 amino acids long. The germline V gene encodes CDR1 SGDLS and CDR2 YYNGEE. CDR3 nucleotide sequence: TGTGCCAGCAGCGCAACAGGGGATACACCCTATAATTCACCCCTCCACTTT. It codes for CASSATGDTPYNSPLHF.

The genes are TRBV28 and TRBJ1-2; D may be TRBD1 (6 bases). The CDR3 contains 14 residues. CDR1 MDHEN and CDR2 SYDVKM come from the germline V gene. V lost 2 bases to trimming and J lost 3 bases, with 10 bases between them. The DNA for the CDR3 is TGTGCCAGCAGTTTAGGGACACCGGACTATGGCTACACCTTC. Translation gives CASSLGTPDYGYTF.

Here the CDR3 DNA reads TGTGCCAGCAGCTTCGGGGAAGCCTACACTGAAGCTTTCTTT. As protein: CASSFGEAYTEAFF. The chain employs TRBV5-4 and TRBJ1-1; D gene uncertain. This CDR3 has 14 residues. Germline CDR1 reads SGHNT; CDR2 reads YYREEE (reference sequence). The V end was cut by 2 bases, the J end by 3 bases, with 11 bases between.

The chain is built from TRBV19 and TRBJ2-3, with TRBD2 matching over 8 bases. This CDR3 is 12 amino acids long. CDR1 LNHDA and CDR2 SQIVND come from the germline V gene (reference sequence). The ends lost 7 bases at V and 9 bases at J; junction bases unmatched: 6. The CDR3 sequence is CASKASGYTQYF. DNA for the CDR3: TGTGCCAGTAAGGCTAGCGGGTACACGCAGTATTTT. Using reference TRBV19 and TRBJ2-3 for the parts outside the CDR3, the full variable domain is DGGITQSPKYLFRKEGQNVTLSCEQNLNHDAMYWYRQDPGQGLRLIYYSQIVNDFQKGDIAEGYSVSREKKESFPLTVTSAQKNPTAFYLCASKASGYTQYFGPGTRLTVL.

The rearrangement uses TRBV5-1 and TRBJ1-1, with TRBD1 identical over 9 bases. J lost 0 bases, V lost 0 bases, and 9 bases had no gene match. The CDR3 is 18 residues long. CDR1 is SGHRS and CDR2 is YFSETQ in the germline V gene. The CDR3 region has the DNA TGCGCCAGCAGCTTGGCCTCGGGACAGGGTGGTTTGAACACTGAAGCTTTCTTT. Protein: CASSLASGQGGLNTEAFF. Supplemented by reference TRBV5-1 and TRBJ1-1, the full variable domain reads KAGVTQTPRYLIKTRGQQVTLSCSPISGHRSVSWYQQTPGQGLQFLFEYFSETQRNKGNFPGRFSGRQFSNSRSEMNVSTLELGDSALYLCASSLASGQGGLNTEAFFGQGTRLTVV.

This chain joins TRBV7-2 and TRBJ2-7; TRBD1 matches 8 bases. V shed 5 bases, J shed 0 bases, and the junction held 12 bases outside the gene matches. Germline CDR1 SGHTA, CDR2 FQGNSA. This CDR3 has 17 amino acids. The CDR3 nucleotides read TGTGCCAGCAGCCCCGGATGGACAGGGCCGAGCTCCTACGAGCAGTACTTC. Translation: CASSPGWTGPSSYEQYF.

This chain links TRBV28 with TRBJ1-4, with 7 bases fitting TRBD1. Germline V gene data show CDR1 as MDHEN and CDR2 as SYDVKM. Trimming cost V 6 bases and J 8 bases; bases outside gene matches: 9. The CDR3 has 14 amino acids. The CDR3 coding sequence is TGTGCCAGCAGCCCGACAGGGAGAAGAGAAAAACTGTTTTTT. This translates into CASSPTGRREKLFF.

The chain carries TRBV20-1 and TRBJ2-7; D gene ambiguous. The CDR3 is 14 amino acids. CDR1 is DFQATT, CDR2 SNEGSKA, per germline (reference sequence). The V end was cut by 3 bases, the J end by 1 base, with 13 bases between. The chain's CDR3 is CSASSSETSYEQYF. The CDR3 DNA sequence: TGCAGTGCTAGTTCGTCAGAGACATCCTACGAGCAGTACTTC.

This clone has just a few counts. This chain connects TRBV5-8 to TRBJ1-5; D is uncertain. Germline V gives CDR1 SGHTS, CDR2 YDEGEE. The germline V and J ends were trimmed by 7 bases and 0 bases, with 8 bases remaining between them. This CDR3 comprises 13 residues. CDR3 coding DNA: TGTGCCAGCCGGGTCTATAGCAATCAGCCCCAGCATTTT. Translating gives CASRVYSNQPQHF.